Reported below is one TCR beta chain. What it binds is not known. Overlapping HIV-1 Gag 15-mer peptides at around 1 ug per peptide per mL were used. CD40L-negative CD69-negative CD45RO-high memory CD4+ T cells were sorted as populations depleted of antigen-responding cells. Before stimulation, PBMCs underwent CD8+ T cell depletion. The data are from a study of persistence of HIV-infected CD4 T cells. This was the immunoSEQ version 4 assay in survey mode. Sequencing was performed with immunoSEQ multiplex PCR; in TCRdb, only in-frame clones are kept and a portion is missing. This sample has about 40,000 clones; approximately 80% occur once, and the top ten carry 13% to 15%. V lost 3 bases, J lost 7 bases, and 13 bases lay in between. This CDR3 is 14 amino acids long. From germline, CDR1 is KGHSH and CDR2 LQKENI.

The TCR comes from an adult man with HIV who was CMV-seropositive. The chain uses TRBV18 and TRBJ1-5, with TRBD1 as a possible D gene (5 bases). Sequencing used CD4+ T cells sorted from PBMCs after approximately 19-hour stimulation, obtained from a patient who received antiretroviral therapy. The CDR3 DNA reads TGTGCCAGCTCACCGGGTGGGCGGGACCAGCCCCAGCATTTT. Translation gives CASSPGGRDQPQHF.